This TCR beta chain is drawn from a study of OX40 agonist ivuxolimab in advanced cancers. Regarding the study as a whole: In the 0.1-3.0 mg/kg groups, partial responders showed among the lowest expansion. Dosing at 0.1 to 3.0 mg/kg was accompanied by clonal expansion of CD4+ and CD8+ blood T cells by week 6. It was also the case that some nonresponders had low normalized T-cell clonal expansion.

This CDR3 is 15 amino acids long. V lost 6 bases and J lost 3; bases outside the gene matches: 11. In germline, CDR1 is WSHSY, CDR2 SAAADI. To note about this clone: Its target is not known.

Some clones are missing from TCRdb's copy, which holds only in-frame ones; the method was immunoSEQ multiplex PCR. The data contain about 95,000 clones, roughly nine tenths of them seen just once; the ten biggest clones take up under 0.4%. Cycle 7 day 1, cycle 4 day 1, and baseline were the timepoints at which blood was sampled. This TCR derives from an adult with an advanced solid tumor such as melanoma, head and neck, liver or kidney cancer. The rearrangement joins TRBV10-2 to TRBJ2-7; the match to TRBD1 covers 7 bases. The sample in question was CD4+ or CD8+ T cells sorted from blood, obtained in a trial of the OX40 agonist ivuxolimab. The CDR3 nucleotides read TGCGCCAGCAGCTCCGGACAGGCAAGCTACTACGAGCAGTACTTC. Translation: CASSSGQASYYEQYF.